This T cell receptor (beta chain) was identified in a study of T cells in Graves' hyperthyroidism and ophthalmopathy. Study outcomes and limitations: Most thyroid-expanded clonotypes above 0.001 were also found in blood. Separation of ophthalmopathy from stable hyperthyroidism was achieved by a 13 V-J model.

The table lists this clonotype with a few counts. Its antigen is still unknown. Ophthalmopathy patients all had a Clinical Activity Score of at least 3, a NOSPECS grade of at least 4 and disease under 3 months old. Cells are PBMCs isolated from 9 to 10 ml of fresh blood. RNA transcripts gave rise to amplified TCR beta CDR3 regions. TCR CDR3 regions were first amplified by RT-PCR with HTBI primers. One entry per CDR3 protein, called by TCRdb with MiXCR from the multiplex PCR reads. Among about 600,000 distinct CDR3 sequences listed, 16% were seen once. CDR1 and CDR2 from the germline V gene are KGHSH and LQKENI. The junction had 7 bases not matched to a gene; V was cut back by 3 bases and J by 5 bases. The CDR3 is made up of 16 amino acids.

The sequenced material came from blood. The sequence was obtained from a woman aged 40 to 50 with Graves' ophthalmopathy. The gene calls are TRBV18 and TRBJ2-2; TRBD1 matches at 9 bases. Written as DNA, the CDR3 is TGTGCCAGCTCACCGACGGGACAGGGATGGACCGGGGAGCTGTTTTTT. It is translated as CASSPTGQGWTGELFF.